A single sample is the source of the 12 T cell receptor beta chains below, sequenced in a study of naive and memory T cell subsets. An equimolar mix of two oligonucleotides served as the beta constant-region primer for TRBC1 and TRBC2. Ligated cDNA was amplified by four rounds of PCR with nested alpha and beta constant-region primers and SP2. From the UMI-ligation and nested PCR reads, TCRdb called clonotypes with MiXCR, one entry per CDR3 protein. The top ten clones hold about 0.85% of a sample with about 120,000 distinct CDR3 sequences, 36% of them seen once. The sequencing sample was made of central memory CD4+ T cells from blood. The receptors come from a human donor in good health.

The V gene is TRBV14, the J gene TRBJ2-2; 8 bases agree with TRBD2. This CDR3 region has 16 residues. CDR1 and CDR2 (germline): SGHDN, FVKESK. V shed 1 base and J 4 bases; nucleotides not matched to a gene: 5. The CDR3 bases are TGTGCCAGCAGCCAAGCCGGGACTAGGGGCACCGGGGAGCTGTTTTTT. The encoded protein is CASSQAGTRGTGELFF.

The sample holds many counts of this clonotype. The rearrangement joins TRBV18 to TRBJ2-1; D unresolved. V was pared by 3 bases and J by 10 bases, with 10 bases between. Germline-derived CDR1 and CDR2 are KGHSH and LQKENI. The CDR3 loop spans 12 amino acids. The DNA of the CDR3 is TGTGCCAGCTCACCGGACCTCAGGGAGCAGTTCTTC. Its translation is CASSPDLREQFF.

This clonotype was counted only a few times. The rearrangement links TRBV28 to TRBJ1-5; D possibly corresponds to TRBD1 (5 bases). Germline V gene lookup returns CDR1 MDHEN and CDR2 SYDVKM. Trimming pared 5 bases from V and 6 bases from J, leaving 14 bases between. The CDR3 spans 14 residues. CDR3 sequence (DNA): TGTGCCAGCAGTCTGGGGGGTAAGGCTCAGCCCCAGCATTTT. Translating gives CASSLGGKAQPQHF.

The chain is built from TRBV20-1 and TRBJ2-1; weak D call: TRBD2 (6 bases). In germline, CDR1 is DFQATT, CDR2 SNEGSKA (reference sequence). The CDR3 sequence is 14 residues long. The ends were cut back, 6 bases at V and 3 bases at J, with 15 bases in the middle. The CDR3 DNA sequence: TGCAGTGCCCAAGAGCGGGTAGGCTACAATGAGCAGTTCTTC. Residues: CSAQERVGYNEQFF.

As to this clonotype: The CDR3 carries no conserved terminal phenylalanine or tryptophan, so it likely arises from a read error. The gene calls are TRBV10-3 and TRBJ1-6, with D possibly being TRBD1 (6 bases). This CDR3 is 13 amino acids long. Germline CDR1 is ENHRY and CDR2 is SYGVKD. V was cut by 8 bases and J by 10 bases, with 15 bases left in between. The CDR3 is CAIRGGDGSPLHL. In DNA form, the CDR3 reads TGTGCCATCCGAGGGGGTGACGGCTCACCCCTCCACCTT.

This clonotype was picked up a small number of times. The chain has TRBV6-5 and TRBJ1-1, with 7 bases lining up with TRBD1. Germline assignment: CDR1 MNHEY and CDR2 SVGAGI. The CDR3 loop spans 13 amino acids. With V trimmed by 4 bases and J by 8 bases, 7 bases remained unmatched. The CDR3 here is CASSLDRVEEAFF. CDR3 DNA sequence: TGTGCCAGCAGTTTAGACAGGGTTGAGGAAGCTTTCTTT.

The V and J genes are TRBV15 and TRBJ1-2, with 10 bases matching TRBD1. Germline lookup yields CDR1 LNHNV and CDR2 YYDKDF (reference sequence). Losses at the gene ends were 1 base for V and 7 bases for J; bases not matched to a gene: 6. This CDR3 contains 15 residues. The CDR3 loop reads CATSRAGTGDVGYTF. CDR3 bases: TGTGCCACCAGCAGAGCCGGGACAGGGGACGTTGGCTACACCTTC. The complete variable domain, with remaining parts taken from reference TRBV15 and TRBJ1-2, reads DAMVIQNPRYQVTQFGKPVTLSCSQTLNHNVMYWYQQKSSQAPKLLFHYYDKDFNNEADTPDNFQSRRPNTSFCFLDIRSPGLGDTAMYLCATSRAGTGDVGYTFGSGTRLTVV.

The chain uses TRBV29-1 and TRBJ2-1; tentatively, D is TRBD2 (6 bases). The germline V gene has CDR1 SQVTM and CDR2 ANQGSEA. Trimming shortened V by 5 bases and J by 0 bases, and 11 bases separated the two germline ends. This CDR3 is built from 14 residues. The CDR3 DNA follows: TGCAGCGTTTCCGTCGGGAGCTCCTACAATGAGCAGTTCTTC. This encodes CSVSVGSSYNEQFF.

This rearrangement joins TRBV29-1 to TRBJ2-3; 8 positions match TRBD2. There are 13 residues in the CDR3. The V gene's germline CDR1 is SQVTM and CDR2 ANQGSEA. With V trimmed by 8 bases and J by 2 bases, 6 bases remained unmatched. The CDR3 coding sequence is TGCAGCCCCACACTAGCGGCCACAGATACGCAGTATTTT. Translating gives CSPTLAATDTQYF.

The J gene is TRBJ1-1, the V gene TRBV15; the D is unclear. The CDR3 is 15 amino acids. Germline CDR1 is LNHNV and CDR2 is YYDKDF (reference sequence). Trimming took 0 bases from V and 3 from J, leaving 11 bases between them. CDR3 protein: CATSRDPKPYTEAFF. The CDR3 DNA is TGTGCCACCAGCAGAGATCCGAAACCTTACACTGAAGCTTTCTTT.

The V call is TRBV6-6, the J call TRBJ2-2, with no clear D. The length of the CDR3 is 14 residues. Per germline, CDR1 MNHNY and CDR2 SVGAGI (reference sequence). With 10 bases removed from V and 5 bases from J, the gap between germline ends came to 17 bases. CDR3 sequence (DNA): TGTGCCACCTCAAAGGAGTTGGGGACCGGGGAGCTGTTTTTT. Translation gives CATSKELGTGELFF.

The rearrangement joins TRBV29-1 to TRBJ2-5, with D perhaps TRBD2 (5 bases). Trimming removed 7 bases from V and 6 bases from J, with 18 bases in between. The CDR3 has 13 amino acids. Germline V gene lookup returns CDR1 SQVTM and CDR2 ANQGSEA. The CDR3 spells CSAETRGMKTQYF. The CDR3 DNA reads TGCAGCGCCGAAACTCGGGGTATGAAGACCCAGTACTTC.